This entry describes one T cell receptor (beta chain). Its antigen is unknown. The sample originates from a study of shared clonotypes between healthy human individuals. About the study: Per-donor plates numbered three CD4 naive, three CD4 memory, two CD8 naive and one CD8 memory. Regarding the study as a whole: Genetic and exposure-history diversity was limited by the few donors. Naive subsets generally had larger estimated richness than memory subsets.

The CDR3 loop spans 18 amino acids. Germline V gene lookup returns CDR1 WNHNN and CDR2 SYGVQD (reference sequence). V was pared by 1 base and J by 3 bases, with 7 bases of the junction left unmatched. Assay execution took place at the deep level. The method was immunoSEQ multiplex PCR; TCRdb's version includes in-frame clones alone and lacks a portion of them. The profile shows a few million clones, around 93% of them singletons. The V and J genes are TRBV10-1 and TRBJ2-1; 12 bases line up with TRBD2. The origin of this receptor is a man between 18 and 35 years old in good health. Some clones in this sample may be carry-over from other donors' samples. Material for sequencing was naive CD4+ T cells from PBMCs. Subset defined: CD45RA+ positively selected. CDR3 sequence: CASSEFASGRVGYNEQFF. The CDR3 region has the DNA TGCGCCAGCAGTGAGTTCGCTAGCGGGAGGGTAGGCTACAATGAGCAGTTCTTC.